This TCR gamma chain was recovered during a study of Vδ1+ human thymocytes (dated by TCRdb to 2017 to 2018). Looking at the study overall: As a data resource, the study described the mRNA-level TRG and TRD CDR3 repertoires of highly purified Vdelta1+ thymocytes obtained from young children. Validation of the multiplex-based CDR3 amplicon strategy against 5'RACE-based CDR3 amplicon generation methods had been performed previously. Overall study outcomes, separate from this receptor: Donors shared many TRG clonotypes (up to roughly 6.9x10^3), but TRD repertoires were essentially private, with at most 130 shared. No clustering by age or sex was observed, so analyses did not stratify donors by these variables. Despite high sort purity, approximately 20% of thymic TRD sequences were Vdelta2 (and few Vdelta3), unlike peripheral blood Vdelta1+ controls. Because unexpected Vdelta2 sequences could lead to misinterpretation of bulk repertoire data, the authors recommended using highly purified populations and validating at the single-cell level. Unlike the oligoclonal repertoires in peripheral blood, the thymic TRG and TRD repertoires appeared highly polyclonal, with Gaussian CDR3 length distributions.

About this clone itself: No antigen is known for it. Base-call qualities are not available, and no considerably larger clone is one nucleotide away.

RNA extraction was carried out with the RNeasy mini kit, and reverse transcription was then done using Superscript III. CDR3 amplicons were generated by multiplex PCR with pooled V-gene forward primers and a constant-region reverse primer carrying Illumina adaptor overhangs. Amplicons were gel-purified, then indexed with Nextera index primers over approximately 8 extra PCR cycles and purified with AMPure XP beads. Sequencing of the libraries was done on an Illumina MiSeq using paired-end 250 bp reads, dual indexing and a roughly 18% PhiX spike-in. In the authors' own workflow: FastQC was used to check read quality, and ea-utils fastq-join was used to merge TRG read pairs. IMGT/HighV-QUEST was used to annotate the sequences, only productive sequences with an unambiguous V-gene assignment were kept, and clonotypes were defined as sequences sharing an identical CDR3 sequence. For downstream analysis, the tools were VDJtools 1.1.1, tcR 2.2.3, Treemap and vegan Shannon diversity in R 3.4.4. TCRdb reran clone calling on the public reads with CATT; rows sharing one DNA sequence were then combined. Here the V and J calls rest on TCRdb's processing, not on the authors' analysis. The sample yields some 11,000 gamma-chain clones; over 40% were counted once. The ten largest make up roughly 2% of the sample.

Thymic samples were depleted of alphabeta T cells, then CD3+ TCRVdelta1+ TCRVdelta2- thymocytes were FACS-sorted. The purity of the sorted Vdelta1+ thymocytes fell between roughly 96% and 99.6%. Thymic specimens came from roughly eight paediatric patients undergoing corrective cardiac surgery, aged from about 5 days to 17 months. Thymic tissue was dispersed and mononuclear cells isolated on a Histopaque-1077 density gradient. Staining used anti-TCRVdelta1 clone TS8.2, anti-TCRVdelta2 clone B6, anti-CD3 clone HIT3a and anti-TCRalphabeta clone IP26 antibodies. V is pruned by 0 bases and J by 1 base, leaving 12 bases of the junction without a gene match. For CDR1 and CDR2, the germline V gene (reference sequence) lists GITISATS and ISYDGTV. The CDR3 measures 17 amino acids from cysteine to phenylalanine. The only DNA kept is the CDR3, 51 bases in frame from the first base.

The sample was Vdelta1+ gamma-delta thymocytes from the thymus. The cell subset or site label, read with the paper, signifies: FACS-sorted CD3+ TCRalphabeta- TCRVdelta1+ TCRVdelta2- thymocytes. In this chain, TRGV9 is recombined with TRGJ1 or TRGJ2. This receptor was obtained from a boy under two years old who had congenital heart surgery. The DNA reads TGTGCCTTGTGGGAGGTGCAAGAGACGACCAATTATTATAAGAAACTCTTT. This is translated as CALWEVQETTNYYKKLF.